These 21 T cell receptor beta chains were all obtained from the same sample, sequenced in a study of regulatory T cells in long-lasting Graves disease (dated by TCRdb to the early 2020s). Libraries were constructed by multiplex PCR. The sample was run on an Illumina HiSeq 4000. TCR beta libraries were built with iRepertoire HTBI primers and Arm-PCR amplification of CDR3 regions. TCRdb reprocessed the public reads (quality trimming at Q25 with fastp, clone calling with MiXCR) and kept in-frame beta chains. Each entry is one CDR3 protein sequence, shown with its most common DNA and genes. For this sample the table gives roughly 400,000 distinct CDR3 sequences, of which about 21% were detected only once. Roughly an eighth of the sample belongs to the ten largest clones. Read against the paper, the sample's time point label means: persistent/refractory GD, antithyroid drugs over 5 years with positive TRAb. For both TCR sequencing and RNA sequencing, RNA was extracted from PBMCs in TRIzol.

The sample in question was peripheral blood mononuclear cells (PBMCs), obtained when the disease was refractory, from a patient treated with antithyroid drugs. The receptors here all came from a female donor with Graves disease.

The V call is TRBV19, the J call TRBJ2-7, with TRBD2 identical over 11 bases. The CDR3 is 14 amino acids. From germline, CDR1 is LNHDA and CDR2 SQIVND (reference sequence). J lost 3 bases, V lost 3 bases, and 1 base had no gene match. CDR3 sequence (DNA): TGTGCCAGTAGTATTACTAGCGGGGGCTACGAGCAGTACTTC. This codes for CASSITSGGYEQYF.

V is TRBV4-1 and J is TRBJ2-7; D possibly corresponds to TRBD1 (5 bases). The CDR3 contains 14 residues. Looked up from germline, CDR1 is MGHRA and CDR2 is YSYEKL. Trimming removed 4 bases from V and 4 bases from J, with 14 bases in between. The CDR3 DNA reads TGCGCCAGCAGCCGAGATTCGACAGATTACGAGCAGTACTTC. Its translation: CASSRDSTDYEQYF.

This clonotype has ten or more counts. V gene TRBV12-3 or TRBV12-4 combines with J gene TRBJ1-6; D remains unclear. CDR3 length: 14 residues. V lost 5 bases, J lost 9 bases, and 14 bases lay in between. The CDR3 nucleotides are TGTGCCAGCAGTCAACTGGTACGGAGTTCACCCCTCCACTTT. Translating it yields CASSQLVRSSPLHF.

The chain has TRBV7-3 and TRBJ2-1; D is undetermined. The CDR3 totals 13 residues. V lost 1 base, J lost 6 bases, and 7 bases lay in between. Germline lookup yields CDR1 SGHTA and CDR2 FQGTGA. CDR3 sequence: CASSLNHRNEQFF. CDR3 sequence (DNA): TGTGCCAGCAGCTTAAACCATCGCAATGAGCAGTTCTTC.

This clonotype has at least ten counts. The chain has TRBV7-9 and TRBJ2-2; unclear D gene. Trimming took 2 bases from V and 7 from J, leaving 5 bases between them. The CDR3 is 12 amino acids. The germline V gene has CDR1 SEHNR and CDR2 FQNEAQ (reference sequence). The CDR3 nucleotides read TGTGCCAGCAGCTTATCGAACGGGGAGCTGTTTTTT. This gives the protein CASSLSNGELFF. The full variable domain, with the rest looked up from reference TRBV7-9 and TRBJ2-2, is DTGVSQNPRHKITKRGQNVTFRCDPISEHNRLYWYRQTLGQGPEFLTYFQNEAQLEKSRLLSDRFSAERPKGSFSTLEIQRTEQGDSAMYLCASSLSNGELFFGEGSRLTVL.

This clonotype was detected ten times or more. The gene calls are TRBV27 and TRBJ2-7, with 10 nucleotides matching TRBD1. Trimming took 4 bases from V and 2 from J; bases not matched to a gene: 5. CDR3 length equals 15 residues. Per germline, CDR1 MNHEY and CDR2 SMNVEV (reference sequence). CDR3 DNA sequence: TGTGCCAGCAGTTCAGCGGGGACAGGGGCCTACGAGCAGTACTTC. This gives the protein CASSSAGTGAYEQYF.

This clonotype was counted a few times. CDR3 coding DNA: TGTGCCACCAGTCGAGTTCCGCAGCAGTACTTC. This translates into CATSRVPQQYF. The V gene is TRBV24-1, the J gene TRBJ2-7; no firm D call. Trimming stripped 6 bases from V and 8 bases from J, with 10 bases between. CDR1 is KGHDR and CDR2 is SFDVKD in the germline V gene. The CDR3 is 11 residues long.

The chain recombines TRBV20-1 with TRBJ2-1, with TRBD1 matching 7 bases. The CDR3 is 15 amino acids. In germline, CDR1 is DFQATT, CDR2 SNEGSKA (reference sequence). V lost 5 bases, J lost 0 bases, and 7 bases stayed unmatched. CDR3 in amino acids: CSAYWDSPSYNEQFF. The CDR3 nucleotides are TGCAGTGCTTATTGGGACAGTCCCTCCTACAATGAGCAGTTCTTC.

The V call is TRBV7-9, the J call TRBJ1-5; 8 nucleotides align to TRBD1. Germline V lookup: CDR1 SEHNR, CDR2 FQNEAQ (reference sequence). V was clipped by 5 bases and J by 1 base; unmatched bases: 7. This CDR3 spans 16 amino acids. The CDR3 DNA follows: TGTGCCAGCAGCCTAGGGACAGGCATGAGCAATCAGCCCCAGCATTTT. It is translated as CASSLGTGMSNQPQHF.

The chain joins TRBV24-1 to TRBJ2-3; D unresolved. V was trimmed by 3 bases and J by 7 bases, leaving 7 bases between them. CDR3 size: 12 residues. The germline CDR1 and CDR2 sequences are KGHDR and SFDVKD. The CDR3 loop reads CATSDPSHTQYF. The CDR3 bases are TGTGCCACCAGTGATCCCAGTCATACGCAGTATTTT.

In regard to this clonotype: Only one base separates this from a far larger clonotype, so it likely reflects a read error. This chain joins TRBV6-5 and TRBJ1-1; no reliable D call. The germline V gene encodes CDR1 MNHEY and CDR2 SVGAGI. V was shortened by 4 bases and J by 4 bases, with 13 bases between the two germline ends. The CDR3 consists of 14 residues. CDR3 sequence reads: CASSSTGASTEAFF. Written as DNA, the CDR3 is TGTGCCAGCAGTTCGACCGGAGCTAGCACTGAAGCTTTCTTT.

DNA for the CDR3: TGCAGCGTTCTACTTCGCTCTGGGGCCAACGTCCTGACTTTC. Translation gives CSVLLRSGANVLTF. The chain joins TRBV29-1 to TRBJ2-6, with no clear D. The CDR3 extends over 14 amino acids. V lost 5 bases and J lost 0, with 8 bases in between. Germline V gene sequence: CDR1 SQVTM, CDR2 ANQGSEA.

This clonotype appeared many times. The V and J genes are TRBV27 and TRBJ2-7, with TRBD2 matching over 10 bases. Germline CDR1 MNHEY, CDR2 SMNVEV (reference sequence). J gave up 6 bases and V 0 bases, and 5 bases lay outside the gene matches. The CDR3 length is 15 residues. The CDR3 sequence: CASSLSWLAGAEQYF. In nucleotides, the CDR3 is TGTGCCAGCAGTTTATCATGGCTAGCGGGAGCCGAGCAGTACTTC.

V and J are TRBV11-2 and TRBJ1-1; D gene ambiguous. V lost 1 base and J lost 4, with 13 bases in between. CDR3 length: 15 residues. Germline V gives CDR1 SGHAT, CDR2 FQNNGV. The CDR3 region is CASSLVGSGSTEAFF. CDR3 DNA sequence: TGTGCCAGCAGCTTAGTAGGGTCTGGGAGCACTGAAGCTTTCTTT.

This clonotype appeared many times. The rearrangement joins TRBV11-2 to TRBJ1-2; 8 bases line up with TRBD1. V gave up 5 bases and J gave up 5 bases; unmatched junction bases: 13. CDR1 is SGHAT and CDR2 is FQNNGV in the germline V gene. The CDR3 runs 16 residues. The CDR3 loop reads CASSPLPGTGVYGYTF. The CDR3 nucleotides read TGTGCCAGCAGCCCACTCCCCGGGACAGGCGTTTATGGCTACACCTTC.

In this sample, this clonotype turned up a few times. The gene calls are TRBV7-2 and TRBJ2-2; TRBD1 aligns across 10 bases. In germline, CDR1 is SGHTA, CDR2 FQGNSA. V lost 5 bases, J lost 6 bases, and 12 bases stayed unmatched. The CDR3 is made up of 17 amino acids. This CDR3 is CASSDRDRGTFPGELFF. Written as DNA, the CDR3 is TGTGCCAGCAGCGACCGGGACAGGGGCACATTTCCCGGGGAGCTGTTTTTT. Supplemented by reference TRBV7-2 and TRBJ2-2, the full variable domain reads GAGVSQSPSNKVTEKGKDVELRCDPISGHTALYWYRQSLGQGLEFLIYFQGNSAPDKSGLPSDRFSAERTGGSVSTLTIQRTQQEDSAVYLCASSDRDRGTFPGELFFGEGSRLTVL.

A remark on this clonotype: Given a much more abundant clone one base away, this may be a read error. This chain links TRBV6-1 with TRBJ2-2; TRBD1 matches 12 bases. The CDR3 consists of 15 residues. V shed 6 bases, J shed 10 bases, and the junction held 9 bases outside the gene matches. CDR1 MNHNS and CDR2 SASEGT come from the germline V gene. CDR3 DNA: TGTGCCAGCAGCGCGCTGGGACAGGGGGCAGTGGAGCTGTTTTTT. This encodes CASSALGQGAVELFF.

Only a few counts were recorded for this clonotype. The chain couples TRBV7-3 to TRBJ1-4; D is possibly TRBD1 (5 bases). The CDR3 loop spans 15 amino acids. Germline CDR1 and CDR2: SGHTA and FQGTGA. V lost 2 bases and J lost 8, with 15 bases in between. This CDR3 reads CASSLFGAIEEKLFF. CDR3 bases: TGTGCCAGCAGCTTATTCGGGGCGATTGAAGAAAAACTGTTTTTT.

This clonotype was counted a single time. This sequence joins TRBV5-5 and TRBJ2-5; TRBD2 is a possible D gene (5 bases). V dropped 0 bases and J dropped 13 bases, with 19 bases sitting between them. This CDR3 region has 14 residues. Germline loops: CDR1 SGHKS, CDR2 YYEKEE (reference sequence). The CDR3 loop reads CASSLDGVSPSAYF. CDR3 in DNA: TGTGCCAGCAGCTTGGACGGGGTCAGCCCCTCTGCGTACTTC.

This clonotype was detected only a few times. The genes are TRBV7-8 and TRBJ2-1, with D maybe TRBD2 (6 bases). CDR1 is SGHVS, CDR2 FQNEAQ, per germline. CDR3 length: 16 residues. V dropped 4 bases and J dropped 7 bases, with 20 bases sitting between them. The chain's CDR3 is CASSYRERQGENEQFF. The CDR3 nucleotides read TGTGCCAGCAGCTACCGGGAGCGGCAAGGGGAGAATGAGCAGTTCTTC.

In regard to this clonotype: A read error may be the cause here, since a much bigger clone is one base away. The conserved phenylalanine or tryptophan is not found at the CDR3 terminus, so this likely reflects a read error. The chain couples TRBV2 to TRBJ1-1; the D is unclear. Per germline, CDR1 SNHLY and CDR2 FYNNEI. This CDR3 has 13 residues. Trimming pared 1 base from V and 0 bases from J, leaving 3 bases between. CDR3 sequence (DNA): TGTGCCAGCAGTGAAGACGTGAACACTGAAGCTTTCCTT. This gives the protein CASSEDVNTEAFL.